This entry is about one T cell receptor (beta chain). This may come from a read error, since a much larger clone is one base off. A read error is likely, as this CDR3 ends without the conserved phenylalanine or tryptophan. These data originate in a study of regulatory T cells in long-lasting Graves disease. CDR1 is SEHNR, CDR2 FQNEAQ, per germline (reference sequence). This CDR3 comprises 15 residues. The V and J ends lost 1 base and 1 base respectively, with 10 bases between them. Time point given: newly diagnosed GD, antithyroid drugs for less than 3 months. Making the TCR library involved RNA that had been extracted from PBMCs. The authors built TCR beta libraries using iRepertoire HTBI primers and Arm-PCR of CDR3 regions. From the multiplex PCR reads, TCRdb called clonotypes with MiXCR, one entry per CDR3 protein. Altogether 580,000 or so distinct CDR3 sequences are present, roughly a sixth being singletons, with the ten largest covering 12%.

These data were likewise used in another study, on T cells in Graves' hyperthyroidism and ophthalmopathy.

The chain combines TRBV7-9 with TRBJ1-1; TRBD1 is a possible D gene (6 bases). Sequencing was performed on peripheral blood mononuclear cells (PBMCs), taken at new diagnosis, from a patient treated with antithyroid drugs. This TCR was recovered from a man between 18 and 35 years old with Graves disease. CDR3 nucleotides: TGTGCCAGCAGCTTAGTCGAGGGGGGGAACACTGAAGCTTTCTCT. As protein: CASSLVEGGNTEAFS.